This record looks at one T cell receptor (beta chain) sequence and its context. The antigen remains undetermined. This record belongs to a study of vaccination and CD4 T cells after COVID-19. Treatment in this sample: roughly 10-day PBMC culture with coronavirus spike peptide pools or control peptides (ViraFEST assay). Sequencing of DNA taken from cultured CD4+ T cells relied on the Oncomine TCR Beta short-read assay. TCRdb independently ran MiXCR on the PCR reads; one entry per CDR3 protein. The sample has some 16,000 distinct CDR3 sequences, approximately 63% seen once. Germline assignment: CDR1 MNHNS and CDR2 SASEGT. The CDR3 spans 17 residues. V lost 3 bases to trimming and J lost 7 bases; unmatched junction nucleotides: 14.

The TCR originated in a human donor who had recovered from COVID-19. The sequenced sample was CD4+ T cells from blood, cultured in vitro. The rearrangement joins TRBV6-1 to TRBJ2-1; 8 nucleotides match TRBD1. The CDR3 DNA sequence: TGTGCCAGCAGTGACAGGGGAGCGGACAGGGCGGTGAATGAGCAGTTCTTC. Protein sequence: CASSDRGADRAVNEQFF.